This TCR beta chain was sequenced in a study of T cells after yellow fever vaccination. TCRdb reprocessed the 5' RACE reads via MiXCR and lists one record per CDR3 protein. The top ten clones hold roughly 1% of a sample with around 230,000 distinct CDR3 sequences, approximately 6.3% of them seen once. The CDR3 loop spans 13 amino acids. Germline CDR1 is SGHRS and CDR2 is YFSETQ. V was cut by 6 bases and J by 3 bases, with 11 bases left in between. This clonotype was recorded at least ten times. The chain employs TRBV5-1 and TRBJ2-3; the D gene is possibly TRBD2 (6 bases). This sample comprised CD4+ T cells sorted from PBMCs, obtained on the day of the yellow fever booster vaccination. The TCR comes from a man aged 25 to 40 who received the YFV17D yellow fever vaccine. CDR3 bases: TGCGCCAGCAAGCAGGAGGGGACAGATACGCAGTATTTT. Protein sequence: CASKQEGTDTQYF.